This T cell receptor (beta chain) was sequenced in a study of blood T cell repertoires in COVID-19. Repertoires were generated with immunoSEQ multiplex PCR, while TCRdb's copy carries only in-frame clones and drops some. The repertoire holds over 85,000 clones, roughly 87% seen once, with around 4.5% in the top ten. Sample: peripheral blood. The clonotype was recovered from a man aged 65 to 79 with acute or convalescent COVID-19.

The CDR3 region is CASSPPQVAYEQYF. In DNA form, the CDR3 reads TGTGCCAGCTCACCACCCCAGGTCGCCTACGAGCAGTACTTC. The chain employs TRBV18 and TRBJ2-7; D uncertain. The germline gives CDR1 KGHSH, CDR2 LQKENI. The germline V and J ends were trimmed by 0 bases and 2 bases, with 8 bases remaining between them. The CDR3 is 14 residues long. The whole variable domain, filled in from reference TRBV18 and TRBJ2-7, reads NAGVMQNPRHLVRRRGQEARLRCSPMKGHSHVYWYRQLPEEGLKFMVYLQKENIIDESGMPKERFSAEFPKEGPSILRIQQVVRGDSAAYFCASSPPQVAYEQYFGPGTRLTVT.